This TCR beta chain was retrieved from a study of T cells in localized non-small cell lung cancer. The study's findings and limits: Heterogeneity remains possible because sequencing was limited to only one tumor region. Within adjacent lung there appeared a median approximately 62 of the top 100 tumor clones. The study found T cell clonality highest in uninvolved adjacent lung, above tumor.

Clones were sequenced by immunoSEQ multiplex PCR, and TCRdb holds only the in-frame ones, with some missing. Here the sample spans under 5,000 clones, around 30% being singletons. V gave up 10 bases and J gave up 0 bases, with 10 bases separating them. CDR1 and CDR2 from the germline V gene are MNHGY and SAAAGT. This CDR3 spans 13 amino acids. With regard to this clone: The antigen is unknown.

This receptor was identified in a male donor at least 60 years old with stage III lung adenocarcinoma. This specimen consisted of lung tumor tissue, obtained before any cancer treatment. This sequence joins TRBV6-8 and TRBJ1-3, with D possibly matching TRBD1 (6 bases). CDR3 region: CAIRTDSGNTIYF. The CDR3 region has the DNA TGTGCCATCAGGACAGACTCTGGAAACACCATATATTTT.